This T cell receptor beta chain appears in the sequencing data of a study of cytomegalovirus exposure and HLA in healthy donors. Points from the study as a whole: The authors later linked a missense DCLRE1C variant to TCR beta V- and J-gene trimming.

The study ran its PCR with 60 Vbeta and 13 Jbeta primers. Produced via immunoSEQ multiplex PCR; TCRdb's table is partial and in-frame only. This sample's table has some 30,000 clones. Germline values: CDR1 LNHDA, CDR2 SQIVND (reference sequence). This CDR3 is built from 15 residues. Unmatched junction bases numbered 9, after V lost 5 bases and J lost 5 bases. With respect to this clone: Its antigen is still unknown.

This chain links TRBV19 with TRBJ1-5, with 7 bases identical to TRBD1. Sample: PBMCs. The source of this sequence is a woman in her thirties or forties in good health and CMV-seropositive. The CDR3 DNA sequence: TGTGCCAGTAGTCGACCGGGACAGCCTGATCAGCCCCAGCATTTT. This translates into CASSRPGQPDQPQHF. Supplemented by reference TRBV19 and TRBJ1-5, the full variable domain reads DGGITQSPKYLFRKEGQNVTLSCEQNLNHDAMYWYRQDPGQGLRLIYYSQIVNDFQKGDIAEGYSVSREKKESFPLTVTSAQKNPTAFYLCASSRPGQPDQPQHFGDGTRLSIL.